This T cell receptor (beta chain) derives from a study of T cell responses to AZD1222 COVID-19 vaccine. The protocol was immunoSEQ multiplex PCR, while the TCRdb copy is restricted to in-frame clones and leaves out a portion. This sample has roughly 65,000 clones; more than 70% occur once, and the top ten carry about 8.2%. Points from the study as a whole: Unmutated variant regions are reportedly targeted by nearly half of spike-specific TCRs. Clonal diversity may have been underestimated in mostly white British donors. Distributed over spike, vaccine-associated CD4 TCRs predominated at 160-218 and 743-854.

The V segment lost 4 bases and the J segment 3 bases; nucleotides outside the gene matches: 7. CDR1 is SGHNT, CDR2 YYREEE, per germline (reference sequence). The length of the CDR3 is 15 residues. Details on this clone: Its antigen remains unidentified.

This clonotype was obtained from an adult in good health. The specimen was peripheral blood, collected on day 0 of AZD1222 vaccination. The J gene is TRBJ2-3, the V gene TRBV5-4; 8 positions agree with TRBD1. The chain's CDR3 is CASSLDRAATDTQYF. The CDR3 DNA is TGTGCCAGCAGCCTGGACAGGGCAGCGACAGATACGCAGTATTTT. Full variable domain (remainder filled in from reference TRBV5-4 and TRBJ2-3): ETGVTQSPTHLIKTRGQQVTLRCSSQSGHNTVSWYQQALGQGPQFIFQYYREEENGRGNFPPRFSGLQFPNYSSELNVNALELDDSALYLCASSLDRAATDTQYFGPGTRLTVL.